This T cell receptor beta chain was documented in a study of blood T cell repertoires in COVID-19. Study as a whole: Both acute and convalescent COVID-19 samples were obtained from the United States, Italy and Spain. Nucleic acid was either cDNA or gDNA, and it came from T cells, B-cell-depleted T cells, or PBMCs.

This CDR3 contains 13 residues. Germline loops: CDR1 MNHEY, CDR2 SVGAGI. V gave up 6 bases and J gave up 4 bases, with 9 bases separating them. Source study methods: Estimation of nucleated cell counts was performed using reference gene primer amplification. Repertoires were generated with immunoSEQ multiplex PCR, while TCRdb's copy carries only in-frame clones and drops some. For V, J and clone size, that table is used; D and trimming come from the DNA. The sample yields fewer than 450,000 clones, approximately 88% seen once. Patients from Seattle were sampled longitudinally, starting during active infection.

The rearrangement joins TRBV6-5 to TRBJ1-4; no firm D call. The sequence came from a woman aged 45-65 years with COVID-19, enrolled during active disease. What was sequenced was peripheral blood. In nucleotides, the CDR3 is TGTGCCAGCAGGCCCGTAGTTAATGAAAAACTGTTTTTT. Translation: CASRPVVNEKLFF.